This is a list of T cell receptor beta chains from one sample in a study of shared clonotypes between healthy human individuals. Sequenced by immunoSEQ multiplex PCR; TCRdb stores in-frame clones only, minus some. The repertoire consists of over a million clones, with around three quarters occurring once and the leading ten covering roughly 0.62%. Material for sequencing was memory CD4+ T cells from PBMCs. The receptors stem from a man aged 18 to 30 in good health. Some clones in this sample may be carry-over from other donors' samples. Both conserved end residues are part of each CDR3. For some rows the clone size is stated as once, few or many, or as a class when expanded; others skip it.

>.|TRBV7-2|TRBJ1-1
CASSVTGLTEAFF
>.|TRBV14|TRBJ2-2
CASSQLSFPGELFF
>.|TRBV7-2|TRBJ1-1
CASSLAGINTEAFF
>.|TRBV28|TRBJ2-7
CASSSLPGLAYEQYF
>many|TRBV18|TRBJ2-3
CASSPPEGDTQYF
>.|TRBV18|TRBJ1-4
CASSPTGANEKLFF
>.|TRBV6-1|TRBJ1-1
CASSEGGLRTEAFF
>.|TRBV4-2|TRBJ2-3
CASSRDRYTDTQYF
>once|TRBV16|TRBJ2-3
CASSHGTSGIGDTQYF
>few|TRBV27|TRBJ1-1
CASSPGTFGPNTEAFF
>.|TRBV28|TRBJ1-1
CASSFRERLAFF
>.|TRBV7-7|TRBJ1-2
CASSPAFVNGASGYTF
>.|TRBV11-2|TRBJ2-3
CASSFSPGKDTQYF
>.|TRBV16|TRBJ2-5
CASSRLAHETQYF
>once|TRBV11-3|TRBJ2-7
CASSLAVRGEQYF
>.|TRBV15|TRBJ1-2
CATSRDHGTAGF
>.|TRBV2|TRBJ2-1
CASSGLAGGYGEQFF
>.|TRBV7-2|TRBJ1-2
CASREGEGPNYGYTF
>many|TRBV4-1|TRBJ2-1
CASSQRSGDEQFF
>.|TRBV7-7|TRBJ2-5
CASSLAMGAQETQYF
>.|TRBV5-1|TRBJ1-3
CASSGRTAGSGNTIYF
>.|TRBV9|TRBJ2-3
CASSPARLAGVDTQYF
>.|TRBV27|TRBJ1-1
CASSSTGVNTEAFF
>.|TRBV6-5|TRBJ2-1
CASSYVGVGEQFF
>.|TRBV11-2|TRBJ2-7
CASSLGMGQGSDEQYF
>once|TRBV18|TRBJ2-7
CASSPRETYEQYF
>once|TRBV2|TRBJ1-1
CASSEAGTGEGMNTEAFF
>.|TRBV2|TRBJ2-7
CATELDPYEQYF
>.|TRBV9|TRBJ2-1
CASSVARGNEQFF
>.|TRBV5-5|TRBJ2-7
CASSLSLQGDEQYF
>.|TRBV6-1|TRBJ1-2
CASSEVIGNYTF
>.|TRBV29-1|TRBJ2-3
CSVEGLRGGSADTQYF
>.|TRBV5-3|TRBJ1-2
CARSLTGYGYGYTF
>.|TRBV30|TRBJ1-1
CACGQGNTEAFF
>.|TRBV2|TRBJ2-5
CAISDKTGVDGETQYF
>.|TRBV29-1|TRBJ1-1
CSVSIGGRGTEAFF
>.|TRBV9|TRBJ1-2
CASSPRQGIGYTF
>.|TRBV27|TRBJ2-5
CASSLSRLSLQETQYF
>.|TRBV18|TRBJ2-1
CASSPRSSYEQFF
>many|TRBV7-9|TRBJ1-1
CASSLMDGGNTEAFF
>.|TRBV5-4|TRBJ2-6
CASSLGGSGMSSGANVLTF
>.|TRBV28|TRBJ2-3
CASTPGQGGTDTQYF
>.|TRBV6-5|TRBJ2-1
CASSYSRLALNEQFF
>.|TRBV5-1|TRBJ1-2
CASSLVGRRGSGYTF
>.|TRBV28|TRBJ2-3
CASSRGLAGEGTQYF
>.|TRBV11-3|TRBJ2-1
CASSLAGTSYNEQFF
>.|TRBV19|TRBJ2-3
CASRIAGGTDTQYF
>many|TRBV30|TRBJ1-5
CAWSYSNQPQHF
>.|TRBV4-2|TRBJ2-1
CASSQERGENEQFF
>.|TRBV4-1|TRBJ2-2
CASSHATNTGELFF
>.|TRBV29-1|TRBJ1-1
CSVGKGEGTEAFF
>.|TRBV28|TRBJ1-1
CASSWSVGEAFF
>few|TRBV29-1|TRBJ2-3
CSLWWAGLADTQYF
>.|TRBV30|TRBJ1-4
CAGRTRDRDTTNEKLFF
>.|TRBV21-1|TRBJ2-2
CASTPGGSSGNTGELFF